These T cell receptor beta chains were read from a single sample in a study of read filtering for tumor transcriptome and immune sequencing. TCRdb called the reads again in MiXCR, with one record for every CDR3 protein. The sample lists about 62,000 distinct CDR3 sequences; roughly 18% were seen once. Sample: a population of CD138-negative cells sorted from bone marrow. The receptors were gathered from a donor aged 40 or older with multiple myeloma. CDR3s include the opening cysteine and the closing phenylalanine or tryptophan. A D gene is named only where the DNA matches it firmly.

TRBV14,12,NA,CASSQVPGRQYF
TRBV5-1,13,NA,CASSLGAKDTQYF
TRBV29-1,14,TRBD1,CSVAGTGNYNEQFF
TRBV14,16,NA,CASSHPGTGPYNEQFF
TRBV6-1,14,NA,CASSESGRPYEQYF
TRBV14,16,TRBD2,CASSQEASGSFDEQFF
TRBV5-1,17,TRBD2,CASSLDLAGGKKETQYF
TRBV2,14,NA,CASKGRASYNEQFF
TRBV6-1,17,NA,CASSEDERTLAKNIQYF
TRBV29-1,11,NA,CSVKITDTQYF
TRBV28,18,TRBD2,CASSFRTSGTPFRGELFF
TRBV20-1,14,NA,CSARDGQLTGELFF
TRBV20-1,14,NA,CSARSNDWRYEQYF
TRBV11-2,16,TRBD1,CASSFTGGGSNTEAFF
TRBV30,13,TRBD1,CAWGRDRDTEAFF
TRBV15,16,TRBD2,CATSRDLTSGSLVQFF
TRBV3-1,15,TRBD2,CASSLGLANTGELFF
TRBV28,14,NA,CASSLFSGANVLTF
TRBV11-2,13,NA,CASRDHSTDTQYF
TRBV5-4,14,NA,CASSPTPGSAEAFF
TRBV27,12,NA,CASSKGGTEAFF
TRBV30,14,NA,CAWSVRQLNTEAFF
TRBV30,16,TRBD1,CAWSVLGQGASYEQYF
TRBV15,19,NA,CATSRGLAEPPRWTDTQYF
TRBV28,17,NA,CASSFPWRGKSSYEQYF
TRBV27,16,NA,CASSSLADLIANEQFF
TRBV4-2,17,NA,CASSQDGGPSSYNEQFF
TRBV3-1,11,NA,CASSQLYGYTF
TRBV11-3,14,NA,CASSLGGYGGELFF
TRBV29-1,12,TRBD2,CSVSGSSYEQYF
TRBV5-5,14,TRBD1,CASRPGTGNQPQHF
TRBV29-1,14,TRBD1,CSVDAGQSSTEALF
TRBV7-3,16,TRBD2,CASSPSGGGSYNEQFF
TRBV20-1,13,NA,CSARDGVVGEQFF
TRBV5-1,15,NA,CASSSENPGETEAFF
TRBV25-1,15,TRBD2,CASSLGLGSYNEQSF
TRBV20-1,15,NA,CSARDGIYSNQPQHF
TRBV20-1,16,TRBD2,CSARDIAGGGFYEQYF
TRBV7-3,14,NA,CASSLKRGDTEAFF
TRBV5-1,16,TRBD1,CASSNYRDRNQETQYF
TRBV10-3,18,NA,CAISAFRGIQENTGELFF
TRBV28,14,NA,CASSLLWGFETQYF
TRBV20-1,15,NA,CSAPPTTGTNEKLFF
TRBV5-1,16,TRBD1,CASSPGRQGNTDTQYF
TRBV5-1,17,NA,CASSLVPQGTRTDTQYF